In this sample, the clone carrying this T cell receptor (beta chain) turned up a few times. These data belong to a study of blood T cell repertoires in COVID-19. Study context: T cells, B-cell-depleted T cells, or PBMCs provided the cDNA or gDNA that served as material.

Germline V gene data show CDR1 as SGHTS and CDR2 as YDEGEE. Trimming shortened V by 2 bases and J by 1 base, and 12 bases separated the two germline ends. This CDR3 has 16 amino acids. TCRdb keeps only in-frame clones here, not all; method: immunoSEQ multiplex PCR. The sample lists about 180,000 clones, nearly 80% occurring once. This clonotype originated in a woman in her 70s with acute or convalescent COVID-19. The sequenced material came from peripheral blood. The V gene is TRBV5-8, the J gene TRBJ1-4; D uncertain. CDR3 coding DNA: TGTGCCAGCAGCTTCAGGACTCAGCGAACTAATGAAAAACTGTTTTTT. Protein: CASSFRTQRTNEKLFF.